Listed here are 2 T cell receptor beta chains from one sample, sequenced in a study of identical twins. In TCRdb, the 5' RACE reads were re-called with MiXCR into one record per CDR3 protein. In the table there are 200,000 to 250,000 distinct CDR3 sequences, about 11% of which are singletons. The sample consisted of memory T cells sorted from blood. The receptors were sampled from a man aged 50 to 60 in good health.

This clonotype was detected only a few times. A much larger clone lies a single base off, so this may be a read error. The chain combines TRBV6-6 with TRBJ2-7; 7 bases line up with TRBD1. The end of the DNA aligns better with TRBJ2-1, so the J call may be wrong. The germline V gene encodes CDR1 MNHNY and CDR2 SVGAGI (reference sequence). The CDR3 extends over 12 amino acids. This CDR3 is CASSPQGYEQFF. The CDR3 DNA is TGTGCCAGCAGTCCACAGGGGTACGAGCAGTTCTTC.

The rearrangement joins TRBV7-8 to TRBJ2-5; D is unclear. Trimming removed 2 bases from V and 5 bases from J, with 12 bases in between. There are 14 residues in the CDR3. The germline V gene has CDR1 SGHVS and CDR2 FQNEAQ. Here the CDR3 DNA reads TGTGCCAGCAGCTTATATAGAAGTTCGGAGACCCAGTACTTC. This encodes CASSLYRSSETQYF. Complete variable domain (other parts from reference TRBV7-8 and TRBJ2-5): GAGVSQSPRYKVAKRGQDVALRCDPISGHVSLFWYQQALGQGPEFLTYFQNEAQLDKSGLPSDRFFAERPEGSVSTLKIQRTQQEDSAVYLCASSLYRSSETQYFGPGTRLLVL.